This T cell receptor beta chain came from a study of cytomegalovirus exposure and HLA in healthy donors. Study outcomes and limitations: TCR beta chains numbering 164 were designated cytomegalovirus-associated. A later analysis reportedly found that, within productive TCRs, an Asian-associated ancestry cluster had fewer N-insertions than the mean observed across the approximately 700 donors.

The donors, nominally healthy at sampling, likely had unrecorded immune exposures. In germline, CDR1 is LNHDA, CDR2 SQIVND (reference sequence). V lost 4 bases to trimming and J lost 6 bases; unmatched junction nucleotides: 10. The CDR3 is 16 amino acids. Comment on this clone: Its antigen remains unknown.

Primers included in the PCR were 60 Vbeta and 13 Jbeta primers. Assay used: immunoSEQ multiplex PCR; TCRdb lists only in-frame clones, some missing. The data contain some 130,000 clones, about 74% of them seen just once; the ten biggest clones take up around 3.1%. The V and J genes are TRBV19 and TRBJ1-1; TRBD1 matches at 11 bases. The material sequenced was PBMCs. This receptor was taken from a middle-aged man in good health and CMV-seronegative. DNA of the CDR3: TGTGCCAGTAGTACCTTTTGGACAGGGGGCAGGCCTGAAGCTTTCTTT. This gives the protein CASSTFWTGGRPEAFF.